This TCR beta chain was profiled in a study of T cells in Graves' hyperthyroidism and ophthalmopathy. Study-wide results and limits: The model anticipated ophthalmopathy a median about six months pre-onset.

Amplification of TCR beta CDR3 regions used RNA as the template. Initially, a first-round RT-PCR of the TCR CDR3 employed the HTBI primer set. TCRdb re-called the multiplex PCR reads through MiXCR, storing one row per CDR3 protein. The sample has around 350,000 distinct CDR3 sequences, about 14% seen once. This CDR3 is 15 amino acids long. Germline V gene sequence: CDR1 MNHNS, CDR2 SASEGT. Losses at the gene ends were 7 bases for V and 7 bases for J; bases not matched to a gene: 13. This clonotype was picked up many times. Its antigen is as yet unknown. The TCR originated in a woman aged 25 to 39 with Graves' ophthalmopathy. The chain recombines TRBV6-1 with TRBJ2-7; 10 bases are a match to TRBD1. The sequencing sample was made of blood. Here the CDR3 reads CASTEPGQGMGEQYF. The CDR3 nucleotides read TGTGCCAGCACCGAGCCGGGACAGGGGATGGGTGAGCAGTACTTC.